The 11 T cell receptor beta chains presented below share a single source sample, sequenced in a study of T cells in narcolepsy. The method was immunoSEQ multiplex PCR; TCRdb's version includes in-frame clones alone and lacks a portion of them. Among 15,000 to 20,000 clones listed, more than 75% were seen once. Sequences were obtained from memory (CD45RA-) CD4+ T cells from blood. The receptors shown here come from a human donor in good health.

The chain uses TRBV2 and TRBJ2-3, with 10 bases matching TRBD2. CDR3 length: 16 amino acids. CDR1 and CDR2 (germline): SNHLY, FYNNEI. Trimming at V came to 2 bases and at J to 2 bases, leaving 4 bases not matched to a gene. This CDR3 reads CASSELAGAYTDTQYF. The CDR3 bases are TGTGCCAGCAGTGAACTAGCGGGGGCCTACACAGATACGCAGTATTTT.

This clone was detected only once. The rearrangement links TRBV5-4 to TRBJ2-5; 9 positions agree with TRBD1. The V gene end was trimmed by 0 bases and the J gene end by 7 bases; junction bases not matched to a gene: 19. The germline V gene has CDR1 SGHNT and CDR2 YYREEE (reference sequence). CDR3 length equals 19 residues. This chain's CDR3 is CASSLVLYRGRNIAGTQYF. The CDR3 nucleotides read TGTGCCAGCAGCTTGGTTTTATACAGGGGGCGAAACATCGCCGGGACCCAGTACTTC.

The genes are TRBV2 and TRBJ2-2; D remains ambiguous. Germline values: CDR1 SNHLY, CDR2 FYNNEI. The CDR3 spans 11 residues. Trimming left V 6 bases short and J 4 bases short, with 3 bases between. The CDR3 DNA follows: TGTGCCAGCAGAAGCACCGGGGAGCTGTTTTTT. Encoded protein: CASRSTGELFF. The complete variable domain, with remaining parts taken from reference TRBV2 and TRBJ2-2, reads EPEVTQTPSHQVTQMGQEVILRCVPISNHLYFYWYRQILGQKVEFLVSFYNNEISEKSEIFDDQFSVERPDGSNFTLKIRSTKLEDSAMYFCASRSTGELFFGEGSRLTVL.

This clone showed up just once. The chain carries TRBV11-3 and TRBJ2-5; D not certain. Trimming removed 2 bases at V and 2 bases at J, with 3 bases between. The CDR3 spans 12 residues. Germline V gene data show CDR1 as SGHNT and CDR2 as YENEEA. The CDR3 loop reads CASSLIQETQYF. In DNA form, the CDR3 reads TGTGCCAGCAGCTTAATACAAGAGACCCAGTACTTC.

In this sample, this clone turned up once. The missing conserved phenylalanine or tryptophan at the end of this CDR3 makes a read error likely. The V call is TRBV11-2, the J call TRBJ2-7; tentative D call: TRBD1 (6 bases). Germline-derived CDR1 and CDR2 are SGHAT and FQNNGV. The germline V and J ends were trimmed by 5 bases and 6 bases, with 14 bases remaining between them. This CDR3 region has 13 residues. The CDR3 DNA follows: TGTGCCAGCAGCCAGGGGAGAAGCGGCGAGCAGTACTCC. Translating gives CASSQGRSGEQYS.

The chain uses TRBV5-1 and TRBJ1-2; no definite D call. CDR1 is SGHRS, CDR2 YFSETQ, per germline. V dropped 0 bases and J dropped 4 bases, with 13 bases sitting between them. The CDR3 spans 15 residues. CDR3 sequence (DNA): TGCGCCAGCAGCTTGGATCCGGGGAGCATCTATGGCTACACCTTC. Protein product: CASSLDPGSIYGYTF. The full variable domain, its missing parts supplied by reference TRBV5-1 and TRBJ1-2, is KAGVTQTPRYLIKTRGQQVTLSCSPISGHRSVSWYQQTPGQGLQFLFEYFSETQRNKGNFPGRFSGRQFSNSRSEMNVSTLELGDSALYLCASSLDPGSIYGYTFGSGTRLTVV.

V and J are TRBV5-1 and TRBJ1-6; 8 bases are a match to TRBD1. The CDR3 length is 15 residues. Germline assignment: CDR1 SGHRS and CDR2 YFSETQ. The V gene end was trimmed by 4 bases and the J gene end by 9 bases; junction bases not matched to a gene: 9. CDR3 sequence: CASSTYAGGGSPLHF. The CDR3 nucleotides are TGCGCCAGCAGCACCTATGCAGGGGGCGGTTCACCCCTCCACTTT.

This CDR3 is CASSSHRGGPVYGYTF. The CDR3 nucleotides are TGTGCCAGCAGCTCCCACAGAGGAGGGCCGGTCTATGGCTACACCTTC. V usage is TRBV13 and J usage is TRBJ1-2; D is unclear. CDR3 size: 16 residues. In germline, CDR1 is PRHDT, CDR2 FYEKMQ (reference sequence). Trimming left V 4 bases short and J 4 bases short, with 19 bases between.

The genes are TRBV7-2 and TRBJ2-1; D perhaps matches TRBD1 (6 bases). This CDR3 is 17 amino acids long. V lost 5 bases to trimming and J lost 4 bases, with 21 bases between them. Germline CDR1 reads SGHTA; CDR2 reads FQGNSA. CDR3 sequence (DNA): TGTGCCAGCAGCATACAGGGTTCGCTGGGGTCGTACAATGAGCAGTTCTTC. As protein: CASSIQGSLGSYNEQFF.

The chain couples TRBV28 to TRBJ2-1, with 9 bases matching TRBD2. This CDR3 is built from 18 residues. The V segment lost 3 bases and the J segment 0 bases; nucleotides outside the gene matches: 9. Germline V gives CDR1 MDHEN, CDR2 SYDVKM. Here the CDR3 reads CASSFVAGGVGSYNEQFF. The DNA for the CDR3 is TGTGCCAGCAGTTTCGTCGCGGGAGGGGTGGGCTCCTACAATGAGCAGTTCTTC.

For the CDR3, the DNA is TGTGCCAGCAGCTTGAACCTTGGGGGTGGGGACCTACTGCGGTCCTACGAGCAGTACTTC. This codes for CASSLNLGGGDLLRSYEQYF. This chain joins TRBV13 and TRBJ2-7; D assignment may be TRBD1 or TRBD2 (5 bases each). This CDR3 contains 20 residues. The germline V gene encodes CDR1 PRHDT and CDR2 FYEKMQ (reference sequence). The germline V and J ends were trimmed by 3 bases and 1 base, with 28 bases remaining between them.